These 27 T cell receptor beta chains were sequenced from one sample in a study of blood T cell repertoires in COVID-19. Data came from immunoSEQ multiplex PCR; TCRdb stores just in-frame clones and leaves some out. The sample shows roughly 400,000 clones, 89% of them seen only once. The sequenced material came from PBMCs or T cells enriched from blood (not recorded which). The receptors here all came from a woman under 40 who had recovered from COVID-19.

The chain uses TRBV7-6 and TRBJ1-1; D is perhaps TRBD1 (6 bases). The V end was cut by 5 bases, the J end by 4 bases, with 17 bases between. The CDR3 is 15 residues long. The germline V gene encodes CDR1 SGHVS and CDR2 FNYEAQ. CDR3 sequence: CASSLQTGSGTEAFF. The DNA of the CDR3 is TGTGCCAGCAGCCTCCAGACAGGATCGGGCACTGAAGCTTTCTTT.

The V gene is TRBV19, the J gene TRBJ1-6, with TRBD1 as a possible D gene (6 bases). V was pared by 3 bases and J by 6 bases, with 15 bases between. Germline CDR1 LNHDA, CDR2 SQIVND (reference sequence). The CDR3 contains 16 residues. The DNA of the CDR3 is TGTGCCAGTAGTATCATTTTGCAGGGGCTTAATTCACCCCTCCACTTT. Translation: CASSIILQGLNSPLHF.

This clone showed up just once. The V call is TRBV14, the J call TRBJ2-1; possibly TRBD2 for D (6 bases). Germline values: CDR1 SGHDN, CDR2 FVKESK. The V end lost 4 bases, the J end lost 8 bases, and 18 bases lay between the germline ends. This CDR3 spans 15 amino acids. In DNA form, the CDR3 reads TGTGCCAGCAGCCTCCGGGACTGGTTATATGATGAGCAGTTCTTC. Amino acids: CASSLRDWLYDEQFF.

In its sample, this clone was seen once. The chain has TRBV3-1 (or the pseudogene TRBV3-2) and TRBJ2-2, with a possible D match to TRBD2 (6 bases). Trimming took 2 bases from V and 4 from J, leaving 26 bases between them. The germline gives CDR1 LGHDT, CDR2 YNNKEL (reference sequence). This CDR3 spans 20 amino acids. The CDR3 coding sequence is TGTGCCAGCAGCCAATCGAGGTTGGGGGGAGTGTTAACGGGCACCGGGGAGCTGTTTTTT. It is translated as CASSQSRLGGVLTGTGELFF.

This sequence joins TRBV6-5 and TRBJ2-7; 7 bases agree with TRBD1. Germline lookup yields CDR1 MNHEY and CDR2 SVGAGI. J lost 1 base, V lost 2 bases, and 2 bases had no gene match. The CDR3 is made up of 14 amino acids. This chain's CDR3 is CASSYRDRSYEQYF. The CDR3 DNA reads TGTGCCAGCAGTTACCGGGACAGATCCTACGAGCAGTACTTC.

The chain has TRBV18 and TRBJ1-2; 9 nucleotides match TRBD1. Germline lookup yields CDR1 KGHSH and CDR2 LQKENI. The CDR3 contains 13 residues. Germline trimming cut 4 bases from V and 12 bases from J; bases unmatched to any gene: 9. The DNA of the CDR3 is TGTGCCAGCTCACGAGGGACAGGGTCAGAGAACACCTTC. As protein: CASSRGTGSENTF.

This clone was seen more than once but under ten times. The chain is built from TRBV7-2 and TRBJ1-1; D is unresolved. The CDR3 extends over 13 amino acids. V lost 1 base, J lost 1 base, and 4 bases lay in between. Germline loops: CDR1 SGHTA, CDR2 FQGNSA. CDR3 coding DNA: TGTGCCAGCAGCTTAGTCGGGAACACTGAAGCTTTCTTT. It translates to CASSLVGNTEAFF.

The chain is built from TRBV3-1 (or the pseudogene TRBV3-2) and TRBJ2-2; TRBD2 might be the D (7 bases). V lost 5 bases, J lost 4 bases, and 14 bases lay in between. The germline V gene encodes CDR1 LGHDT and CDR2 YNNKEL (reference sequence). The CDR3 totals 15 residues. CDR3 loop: CASSSRGGPTGELFF. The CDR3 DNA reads TGTGCCAGCAGCTCAAGGGGGGGGCCCACCGGGGAGCTGTTTTTT.

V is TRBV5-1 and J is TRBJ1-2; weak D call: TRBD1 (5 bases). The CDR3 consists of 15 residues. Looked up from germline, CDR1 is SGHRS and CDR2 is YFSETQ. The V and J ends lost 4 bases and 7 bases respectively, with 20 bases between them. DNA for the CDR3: TGCGCCAGCAGCAAACATGGGACGGGGGATCGTGGCTACACCTTC. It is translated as CASSKHGTGDRGYTF. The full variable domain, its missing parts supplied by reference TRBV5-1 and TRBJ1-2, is KAGVTQTPRYLIKTRGQQVTLSCSPISGHRSVSWYQQTPGQGLQFLFEYFSETQRNKGNFPGRFSGRQFSNSRSEMNVSTLELGDSALYLCASSKHGTGDRGYTFGSGTRLTVV.

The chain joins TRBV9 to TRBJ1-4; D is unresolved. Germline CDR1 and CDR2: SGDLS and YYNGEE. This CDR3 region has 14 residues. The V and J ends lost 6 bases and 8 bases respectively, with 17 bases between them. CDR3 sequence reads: CASTLGPSGEKLFF. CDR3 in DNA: TGTGCCAGCACCCTCGGGCCCTCGGGGGAAAAACTGTTTTTT.

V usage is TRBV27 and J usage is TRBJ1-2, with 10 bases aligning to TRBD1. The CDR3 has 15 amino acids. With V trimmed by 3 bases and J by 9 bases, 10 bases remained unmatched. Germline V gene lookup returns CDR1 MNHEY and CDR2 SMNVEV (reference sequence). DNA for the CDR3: TGTGCCAGCAGTTTGGGGAGGACAGGGGGTGTTAGCTACACCTTC. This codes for CASSLGRTGGVSYTF.

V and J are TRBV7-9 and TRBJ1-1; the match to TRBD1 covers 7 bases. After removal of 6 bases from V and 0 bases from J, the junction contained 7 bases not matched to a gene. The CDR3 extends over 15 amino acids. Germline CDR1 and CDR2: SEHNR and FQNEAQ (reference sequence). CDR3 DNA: TGTGCCAGCAGTCTTCGGACAGGACTGAACACTGAAGCTTTCTTT. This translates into CASSLRTGLNTEAFF.

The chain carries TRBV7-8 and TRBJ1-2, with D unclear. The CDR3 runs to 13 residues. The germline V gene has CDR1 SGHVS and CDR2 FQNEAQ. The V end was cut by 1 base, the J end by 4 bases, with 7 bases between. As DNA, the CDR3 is TGTGCCAGCAGCTTAGGGCCAGGCTATGGCTACACCTTC. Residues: CASSLGPGYGYTF.

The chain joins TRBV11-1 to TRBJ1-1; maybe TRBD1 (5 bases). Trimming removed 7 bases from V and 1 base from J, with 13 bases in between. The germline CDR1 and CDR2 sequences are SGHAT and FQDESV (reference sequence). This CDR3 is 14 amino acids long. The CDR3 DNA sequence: TGTGCCAGCAACAACTGGGGGGGGAACACTGAAGCTTTCTTT. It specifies CASNNWGGNTEAFF.

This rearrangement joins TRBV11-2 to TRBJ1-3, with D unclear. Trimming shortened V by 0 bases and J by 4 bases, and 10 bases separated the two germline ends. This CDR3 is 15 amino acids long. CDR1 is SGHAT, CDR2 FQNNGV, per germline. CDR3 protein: CASSLDHGGGNTIYF. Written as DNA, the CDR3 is TGTGCCAGCAGCTTAGATCACGGAGGAGGAAACACCATATATTTT.

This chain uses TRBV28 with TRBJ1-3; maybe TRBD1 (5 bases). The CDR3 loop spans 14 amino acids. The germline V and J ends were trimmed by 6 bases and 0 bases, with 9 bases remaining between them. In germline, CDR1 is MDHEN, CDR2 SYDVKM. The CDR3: CASRRGFSGNTIYF. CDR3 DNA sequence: TGTGCCAGCAGGCGGGGCTTCTCTGGAAACACCATATATTTT.

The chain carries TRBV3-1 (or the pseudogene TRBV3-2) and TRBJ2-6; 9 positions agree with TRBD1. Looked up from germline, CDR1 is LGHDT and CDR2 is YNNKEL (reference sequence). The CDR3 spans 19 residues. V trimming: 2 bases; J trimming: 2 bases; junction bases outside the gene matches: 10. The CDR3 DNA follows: TGTGCCAGCAGCCAACTTCCGGGACAGGGAGGGCCTGGGGCCAACGTCCTGACTTTC. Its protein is CASSQLPGQGGPGANVLTF.

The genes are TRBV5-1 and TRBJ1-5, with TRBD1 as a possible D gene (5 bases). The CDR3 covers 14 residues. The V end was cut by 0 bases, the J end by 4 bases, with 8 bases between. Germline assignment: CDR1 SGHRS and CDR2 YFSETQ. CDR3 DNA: TGCGCCAGCAGCTTGGACGGGGGGAATCAGCCCCAGCATTTT. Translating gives CASSLDGGNQPQHF.

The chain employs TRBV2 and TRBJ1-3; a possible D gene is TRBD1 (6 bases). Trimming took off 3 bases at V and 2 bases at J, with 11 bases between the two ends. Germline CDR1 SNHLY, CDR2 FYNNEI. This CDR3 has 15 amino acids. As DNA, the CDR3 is TGTGCCAGCAGTGACGGGGGGACAACTGGAAACACCATATATTTT. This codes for CASSDGGTTGNTIYF.

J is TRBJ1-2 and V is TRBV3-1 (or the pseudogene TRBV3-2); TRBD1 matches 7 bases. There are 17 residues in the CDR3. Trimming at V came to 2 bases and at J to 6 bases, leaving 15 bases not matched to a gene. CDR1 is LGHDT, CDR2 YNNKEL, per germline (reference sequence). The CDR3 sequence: CASSQRGPFDRVNGYTF. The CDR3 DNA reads TGTGCCAGCAGCCAAAGAGGCCCCTTCGACAGGGTCAATGGCTACACCTTC.

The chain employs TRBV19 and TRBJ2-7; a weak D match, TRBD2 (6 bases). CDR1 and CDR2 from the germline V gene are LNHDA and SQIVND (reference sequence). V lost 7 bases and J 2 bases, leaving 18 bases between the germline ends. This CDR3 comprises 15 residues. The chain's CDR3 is CASTAFIGSAYEQYF. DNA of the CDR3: TGTGCCAGTACCGCGTTTATCGGGAGTGCCTACGAGCAGTACTTC.

The CDR3 DNA reads as TGCGCCAGCAGCCAAGTGGGGAGCAGGCTCACGGAAGCTTTCTTT. It yields the protein CASSQVGSRLTEAFF. The chain recombines TRBV4-1 with TRBJ1-1, with unresolved D. The CDR3 contains 15 residues. The V end lost 1 base, the J end lost 8 bases, and 17 bases lay between the germline ends. CDR1 is MGHRA and CDR2 is YSYEKL in the germline V gene.

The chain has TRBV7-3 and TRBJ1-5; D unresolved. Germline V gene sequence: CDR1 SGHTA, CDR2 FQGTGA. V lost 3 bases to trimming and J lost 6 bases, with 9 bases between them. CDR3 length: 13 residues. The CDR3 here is CASSFGEGQPQHF. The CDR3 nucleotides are TGTGCCAGCAGCTTCGGGGAGGGTCAGCCCCAGCATTTT.

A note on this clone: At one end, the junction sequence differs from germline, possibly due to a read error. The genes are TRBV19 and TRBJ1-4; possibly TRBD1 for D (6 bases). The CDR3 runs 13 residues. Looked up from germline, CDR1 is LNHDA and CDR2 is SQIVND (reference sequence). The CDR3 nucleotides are TGTGCCAGTAGCCCCTCTCCCAGGGACACGAGTATTTTT. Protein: CASSPSPRDTSIF.

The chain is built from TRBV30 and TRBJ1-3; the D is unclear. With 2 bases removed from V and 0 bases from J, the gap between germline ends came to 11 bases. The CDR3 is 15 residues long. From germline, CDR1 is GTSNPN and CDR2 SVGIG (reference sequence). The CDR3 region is CAWSRTSPSGNTIYF. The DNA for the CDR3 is TGTGCCTGGAGTCGAACTAGTCCCTCTGGAAACACCATATATTTT. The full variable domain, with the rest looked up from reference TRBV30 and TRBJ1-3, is SQTIHQWPATLVQPVGSPLSLECTVEGTSNPNLYWYRQAAGRGLQLLFYSVGIGQISSEVPQNLSASRPQDRQFILSSKKLLLSDSGFYLCAWSRTSPSGNTIYFGEGSWLTVV.

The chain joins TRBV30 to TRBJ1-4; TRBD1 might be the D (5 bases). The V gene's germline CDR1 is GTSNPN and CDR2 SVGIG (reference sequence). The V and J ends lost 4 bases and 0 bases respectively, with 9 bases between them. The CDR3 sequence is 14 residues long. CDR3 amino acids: CAWTGEATNEKLFF. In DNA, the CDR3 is TGTGCCTGGACGGGGGAAGCAACTAATGAAAAACTGTTTTTT.

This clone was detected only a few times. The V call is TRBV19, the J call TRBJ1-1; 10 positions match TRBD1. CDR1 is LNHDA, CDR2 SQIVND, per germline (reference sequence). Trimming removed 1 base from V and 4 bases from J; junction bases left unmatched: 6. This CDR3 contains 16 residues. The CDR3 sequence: CASSIGSGQGSTEAFF. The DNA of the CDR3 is TGTGCCAGTAGTATAGGCTCGGGACAGGGGAGCACTGAAGCTTTCTTT.